This T cell receptor (beta chain) was captured by sequencing in a study of response to subunit inactivated influenza vaccine (dated 2018 in TCRdb). For the study in its entirety: To follow how T cells responded to a trivalent subunit inactivated influenza vaccine, the researchers relied on deep quantitative profiling of the T cell receptor repertoire. The study at large found these results: According to the authors, only a limited number of new T cells may be recruited by each seasonal influenza vaccination.

This clonotype was detected a few times. Its antigen is not yet known. No base quality information exists; no much larger clone differs at one position. From cysteine to phenylalanine, the CDR3 is 12 amino acids long. Only CDR3 DNA remains: 36 bases, in frame from the first base. V and J are truncated by 5 bases and 9 bases respectively, leaving an intervening sequence of 14 bases. The germline V gene (reference sequence) gives CDR1 as DFQATT and CDR2 as SNEGSKA. Library creation used RT-PCR. The instrument was an Illumina HiSeq 2500. TCRdb reanalyzed the raw reads on its own, using fastp at Q25 for trimming and MiXCR for clone calling, and kept in-frame beta chains. Every CDR3 protein is listed once, alongside the most common genes and DNA of its rows. This sample is represented by hundreds of thousands of distinct CDR3 sequences; 15% to 20% of them were singletons. Clones ranked in the top ten supply roughly 3% of the sample.

The sequence was obtained from a man aged 45 to 70 who received an inactivated influenza vaccine. Donor details come from another sample of the same person, matched by shared clones. The V and J genes are TRBV20-1 and TRBJ1-3, with TRBD1 tentatively as D gene (6 bases match). Source: CD4+ T cells sorted from PBMCs, taken around 25 months after vaccination. CDR3 protein: CSARDIGSTIYF. The nucleotide sequence is TGCAGTGCTCGGGACATCGGGAGCACCATATATTTT.